These 22 T cell receptor beta chains share one sample of origin, sequenced in a study of beta chain features in type 1 diabetes. Investigators reverse transcribed all isolated RNA, so they sequenced expressed TCRB transcripts. Using immunoSEQ multiplex PCR, the repertoire was profiled, and TCRdb retains in-frame clones only, with some absent. The table has about 400,000 clones, approximately 12% seen once; the top ten hold approximately 0.015%. The sequenced sample was naive CD4+ T cells from blood. The source of these receptors is a young man in good health.

CDR3 in amino acids: CASSVGSLAYEQYF. CDR3 sequence (DNA): TGTGCCAGCAGCGTAGGGTCACTTGCCTACGAGCAGTACTTC. The chain uses TRBV9 and TRBJ2-7; D ambiguous. This CDR3 is 14 amino acids long. V was clipped by 0 bases and J by 2 bases, with 9 bases between them. Per the germline V gene, CDR1 is SGDLS and CDR2 is YYNGEE. The whole variable domain, remainder taken from reference TRBV9 and TRBJ2-7, is DSGVTQTPKHLITATGQRVTLRCSPRSGDLSVYWYQQSLDQGLQFLIQYYNGEERAKGNILERFSAQQFPDLHSELNLSSLELGDSALYFCASSVGSLAYEQYFGPGTRLTVT.

This clone was found a few times. The rearrangement uses TRBV4-1 and TRBJ2-5; D ambiguous. The CDR3 totals 15 residues. V gave up 2 bases and J gave up 5 bases, with 15 bases separating them. Germline assignment: CDR1 MGHRA and CDR2 YSYEKL. The CDR3 sequence: CASSQNSGGVETQYF. The DNA for the CDR3 is TGCGCCAGCAGCCAAAACTCGGGTGGAGTGGAGACCCAGTACTTC.

This clone has only a few counts. As DNA, the CDR3 is TGTGCCAGCACCAAGAGCCGGGCACCGGGGGAGACCCAGTACTTC. Translation: CASTKSRAPGETQYF. The J gene is TRBJ2-5, the V gene TRBV2, with D possibly TRBD2 on 5 matching bases. This CDR3 has 15 amino acids. Germline-derived CDR1 and CDR2 are SNHLY and FYNNEI. V was shortened by 7 bases and J by 5 bases, with 20 bases between the two germline ends.

V gene TRBV29-1 combines with J gene TRBJ1-1; no firm D call. The length of the CDR3 is 14 residues. V was trimmed by 4 bases and J by 1 base, leaving 13 bases between them. Germline V gene lookup returns CDR1 SQVTM and CDR2 ANQGSEA. CDR3 coding DNA: TGCAGCGTTGCCCCCGCGTCAGGGAACACTGAAGCTTTCTTT. Its translation: CSVAPASGNTEAFF.

This chain joins TRBV19 and TRBJ1-5; 9 bases fit TRBD1. V shed 6 bases and J 1 base; nucleotides not matched to a gene: 10. The CDR3 has 17 amino acids. The germline V gene encodes CDR1 LNHDA and CDR2 SQIVND (reference sequence). CDR3 sequence reads: CASSPGQGGGSNQPQHF. The CDR3 region has the DNA TGTGCCAGTAGCCCGGGACAGGGAGGAGGAAGCAATCAGCCCCAGCATTTT. Full variable domain (outside the CDR3, taken from reference TRBV19 and TRBJ1-5): DGGITQSPKYLFRKEGQNVTLSCEQNLNHDAMYWYRQDPGQGLRLIYYSQIVNDFQKGDIAEGYSVSREKKESFPLTVTSAQKNPTAFYLCASSPGQGGGSNQPQHFGDGTRLSIL.

The V gene is TRBV6-4, the J gene TRBJ2-4, with a tentative D call TRBD1 (5 bases). Deletions cut 11 bases from V and 1 base from J, with 12 bases between. The CDR3 has 13 residues. CDR1 and CDR2 (germline): MRHNA, SNTAGT. The CDR3 DNA sequence: TGTGCCGGCCCAGGGCGCGCCAAAAACATTCAGTACTTC. This gives the protein CAGPGRAKNIQYF.

The sample holds a few counts of this clone. The DNA for the CDR3 is TGTGCCAGCAGTTTAGGGGGCAGACTGCAAGAGACCCAGTACTTC. This codes for CASSLGGRLQETQYF. V usage is TRBV28 and J usage is TRBJ2-5; TRBD1 might be the D (6 bases). V dropped 2 bases and J dropped 2 bases, with 12 bases sitting between them. The CDR3 is 15 residues long. Germline-derived CDR1 and CDR2 are MDHEN and SYDVKM.

A few counts support this clone. The chain has TRBV11-2 and TRBJ1-2, with D unresolved. V was shortened by 4 bases and J by 5 bases, with 11 bases between the two germline ends. The CDR3 runs to 13 residues. Germline lookup yields CDR1 SGHAT and CDR2 FQNNGV. This chain's CDR3 is CASSSREKYGYTF. The CDR3 region has the DNA TGTGCCAGCAGCTCCCGGGAAAAATATGGCTACACCTTC.

This clone was observed a handful of times. The chain links TRBV7-9 to TRBJ1-4; no clear D gene. The CDR3 has 15 residues. Trimming removed 1 base from V and 7 bases from J, with 13 bases in between. Germline V gene sequence: CDR1 SEHNR, CDR2 FQNEAQ (reference sequence). CDR3 sequence reads: CASSLDGVGGEKLFF. The CDR3, as DNA: TGTGCCAGCAGCTTAGATGGGGTTGGAGGTGAAAAACTGTTTTTT.

This clone was detected only a few times. The chain combines TRBV4-2 with TRBJ2-3; 7 bases match TRBD2. The V segment lost 6 bases and the J segment 0 bases; nucleotides outside the gene matches: 6. The germline V gene has CDR1 LGHNA and CDR2 YNFKEQ. This CDR3 region has 15 residues. This chain's CDR3 is CASRGSRGSTDTQYF. CDR3 DNA sequence: TGTGCCAGCAGGGGGTCGCGGGGGAGCACAGATACGCAGTATTTT.

This clone was seen only a few times. This chain connects TRBV10-3 to TRBJ1-1; D gene unclear. The CDR3 runs to 13 residues. V lost 7 bases to trimming and J lost 3 bases, with 12 bases between them. CDR1 and CDR2 from the germline V gene are ENHRY and SYGVKD. This CDR3 reads CAIISDPYTEAFF. The DNA of the CDR3 is TGTGCCATCATAAGCGATCCGTACACTGAAGCTTTCTTT.

The V and J genes are TRBV5-6 and TRBJ1-2, with D hard to call. V lost 3 bases and J lost 3, with 12 bases in between. This CDR3 has 14 amino acids. Germline V lookup: CDR1 SGHDT, CDR2 YYEEEE. The chain's CDR3 is CASSSVDTYYGYTF. In DNA, the CDR3 is TGTGCCAGCAGCTCGGTAGATACTTACTATGGCTACACCTTC. The entire variable domain, with the rest obtained from reference TRBV5-6 and TRBJ1-2, is as follows: DAGVTQSPTHLIKTRGQQVTLRCSPKSGHDTVSWYQQALGQGPQFIFQYYEEEERQRGNFPDRFSGHQFPNYSSELNVNALLLGDSALYLCASSSVDTYYGYTFGSGTRLTVV.

The chain combines TRBV30 with TRBJ1-5, with D unclear. This CDR3 has 14 amino acids. V was clipped by 1 base and J by 4 bases, with 11 bases between them. Germline CDR1 and CDR2: GTSNPN and SVGIG (reference sequence). CDR3 bases: TGTGCCTGGAGTGGGACCACGGGAAATCAGCCCCAGCATTTT. Its translation is CAWSGTTGNQPQHF.

The J gene is TRBJ1-2, the V gene TRBV7-2, with 7 bases fitting TRBD1. This CDR3 spans 12 amino acids. Germline V gene sequence: CDR1 SGHTA, CDR2 FQGNSA. The junction had 5 bases not matched to a gene; V was cut back by 5 bases and J by 8 bases. CDR3 sequence (DNA): TGTGCCAGCAGCCTGGGACAGTGGGGCTACACCTTC. This codes for CASSLGQWGYTF.

The chain combines TRBV30 with TRBJ1-2, with D unclear. Germline CDR1 and CDR2: GTSNPN and SVGIG (reference sequence). This CDR3 comprises 12 residues. The V end lost 3 bases, the J end lost 8 bases, and 13 bases lay between the germline ends. The CDR3 DNA is TGTGCCTGGAGCCAGGTACGATACGGCTACACCTTC. Its protein product is CAWSQVRYGYTF.

This clone was counted a few times. This sequence joins TRBV18 and TRBJ1-6; D might be TRBD1 (5 bases). Trimming cost V 2 bases and J 5 bases, with 13 bases left between them. CDR3 size: 16 residues. Germline V gene lookup returns CDR1 KGHSH and CDR2 LQKENI. CDR3 residues: CASSPGVGGDNSPLHF. CDR3 in DNA: TGTGCCAGCTCACCAGGTGTCGGGGGAGATAATTCACCCCTCCACTTT.

The rearrangement uses TRBV28 and TRBJ2-1, with TRBD2 as a possible D gene (5 bases). V was cut by 4 bases and J by 8 bases, with 18 bases left in between. The CDR3 extends over 15 amino acids. Germline loops: CDR1 MDHEN, CDR2 SYDVKM. CDR3 sequence (DNA): TGTGCCAGCAGTTCATACACCCGGAGGACTTATGAGCAGTTCTTC. Amino acids: CASSSYTRRTYEQFF.

This chain's CDR3 is CASSARTGGRYEQYF. The DNA for the CDR3 is TGTGCCAGCAGCGCCCGGACAGGGGGGCGTTACGAGCAGTACTTC. The rearrangement uses TRBV9 and TRBJ2-7, with 10 bases fitting TRBD1. Germline V gene lookup returns CDR1 SGDLS and CDR2 YYNGEE. J lost 4 bases, V lost 3 bases, and 7 bases had no gene match. The CDR3 loop spans 15 amino acids.

A few counts support this clone. CDR3 region: CAWSIGLETYEQYF. Written as DNA, the CDR3 is TGTGCCTGGAGTATCGGACTCGAAACCTACGAGCAGTACTTC. The V and J genes are TRBV30 and TRBJ2-7, with TRBD2 as a possible D gene (5 bases). The V end lost 2 bases, the J end lost 2 bases, and 13 bases lay between the germline ends. The CDR3 is made up of 14 amino acids. Germline-derived CDR1 and CDR2 are GTSNPN and SVGIG (reference sequence).

The chain couples TRBV15 to TRBJ2-1, with 8 bases aligning to TRBD1. In germline, CDR1 is LNHNV, CDR2 YYDKDF (reference sequence). The CDR3 spans 14 residues. Trimming removed 3 bases from V and 6 bases from J; junction bases left unmatched: 4. Here the CDR3 reads CATSRGTGGNEQFF. The CDR3 bases are TGTGCCACCAGCAGGGGTACAGGGGGCAATGAGCAGTTCTTC. The complete variable domain, with remaining parts taken from reference TRBV15 and TRBJ2-1, reads DAMVIQNPRYQVTQFGKPVTLSCSQTLNHNVMYWYQQKSSQAPKLLFHYYDKDFNNEADTPDNFQSRRPNTSFCFLDIRSPGLGDTAMYLCATSRGTGGNEQFFGPGTRLTVL.

The genes are TRBV7-9 and TRBJ1-3; D may be TRBD1 (6 bases). The CDR3 has 15 amino acids. The V end was cut by 5 bases, the J end by 0 bases, with 11 bases between. Germline CDR1 SEHNR, CDR2 FQNEAQ (reference sequence). CDR3 region: CASSPQGISGNTIYF. CDR3 DNA: TGTGCCAGCAGCCCACAGGGAATCTCTGGAAACACCATATATTTT.

CDR3 residues: CATSREAVYEQYF. DNA of the CDR3: TGTGCCACCAGCAGAGAAGCGGTTTACGAGCAGTACTTC. This sequence joins TRBV15 and TRBJ2-7; TRBD2 is a possible D gene (5 bases). There are 13 residues in the CDR3. Germline assignment: CDR1 LNHNV and CDR2 YYDKDF (reference sequence). Trimming left V 0 bases short and J 4 bases short, with 7 bases between.